The 16 T cell receptor beta chains in this list originate from one sample, sequenced in a study of blood T cells in healthy people across ages. Through a sample-barcoded 5' primer and a J-beta primer mix, a second PCR was run for roughly 6 to 11 cycles. MiXCR, applied by TCRdb to the 5' RACE reads, yields one record per CDR3 protein. Among about 760,000 distinct CDR3 sequences listed, 25% were seen once. These data were also filed under a second study, of T cells of mothers and their children.

The sequenced sample consisted of blood. These receptors were taken from a boy aged 5-17 years in good health.

The J gene is TRBJ2-5, the V gene TRBV9, with 8 nucleotides matching TRBD2. The trim removed 4 bases at V and 11 bases at J, leaving 13 bases unmatched. The germline V gene has CDR1 SGDLS and CDR2 YYNGEE. The CDR3 is made up of 14 amino acids. The CDR3 DNA sequence: TGTGCCAGCAGCCGATTCGGACTAGCAAATGAGCAGTACTTC. It encodes CASSRFGLANEQYF. Full variable domain (rest looked up from reference TRBV9 and TRBJ2-5): DSGVTQTPKHLITATGQRVTLRCSPRSGDLSVYWYQQSLDQGLQFLIQYYNGEERAKGNILERFSAQQFPDLHSELNLSSLELGDSALYFCASSRFGLANEQYFGPGTRLLVL.

In this sample, this clonotype turned up a few times. This rearrangement joins TRBV9 to TRBJ2-1; 7 bases match TRBD2. CDR1 SGDLS and CDR2 YYNGEE come from the germline V gene. There are 15 residues in the CDR3. With 6 bases clipped from V and 7 bases from J, the junction kept 13 bases outside the gene matches. CDR3 residues: CASTIHAGVGNEQFF. The DNA of the CDR3 is TGTGCCAGCACCATCCATGCGGGAGTGGGAAATGAGCAGTTCTTC.

A few counts support this clonotype. The rearrangement joins TRBV4-1 to TRBJ2-5, with a possible D match to TRBD2 (6 bases). The DNA matches TRBJ2-7 better at its end, which makes the J call doubtful. Germline-derived CDR1 and CDR2 are MGHRA and YSYEKL. The CDR3 has 14 amino acids. The CDR3 bases are TGCGCCAGCAGCCAAGTTTTATGGGGGGACGAGCAGTACTTC. This sequence encodes CASSQVLWGDEQYF.

This clonotype was found a few times. The genes are TRBV7-3 and TRBJ2-3; TRBD1 matches at 8 bases. Trimming removed 2 bases from V and 1 base from J; junction bases left unmatched: 11. The CDR3 runs 18 residues. From germline, CDR1 is SGHTA and CDR2 FQGTGA. The CDR3, as DNA: TGTGCCAGCAGCTTATTCGCCTACCGGGACAGGCGCACAGATACGCAGTATTTT. This codes for CASSLFAYRDRRTDTQYF.

The rearrangement links TRBV7-8 to TRBJ1-1; D is uncertain. CDR3 length equals 17 residues. The V end lost 3 bases, the J end lost 1 base, and 18 bases lay between the germline ends. Germline V gene sequence: CDR1 SGHVS, CDR2 FQNEAQ. CDR3 sequence (DNA): TGTGCCAGCAGCTTCGCTGTCTATGGCAGACAGAACACTGAAGCTTTCTTT. As protein: CASSFAVYGRQNTEAFF.

This clonotype showed up just once. The chain carries TRBV7-2 and TRBJ1-4; 9 nucleotides line up with TRBD1. This CDR3 contains 13 residues. Per the germline V gene, CDR1 is SGHTA and CDR2 is FQGNSA. J lost 7 bases, V lost 4 bases, and 1 base had no gene match. The CDR3 region has the DNA TGTGCCAGCAGCTGGGGACAGGGTGAAAAACTGTTTTTT. It codes for CASSWGQGEKLFF.

A few counts support this clonotype. V gene TRBV6-5 combines with J gene TRBJ2-7; 7 bases agree with TRBD1. The CDR3 totals 15 residues. Trimming removed 0 bases from V and 3 bases from J; junction bases left unmatched: 5. Germline V gene sequence: CDR1 MNHEY, CDR2 SVGAGI. This CDR3 is CASSYSTGQSYEQYF. Written as DNA, the CDR3 is TGTGCCAGCAGTTACTCAACGGGACAGAGCTACGAGCAGTACTTC.

Turning to this clonotype: This likely comes from a read error, as the CDR3 has no conserved phenylalanine or tryptophan at its end. The chain employs TRBV10-2 and TRBJ2-7, with 8 nucleotides matching TRBD1. CDR1 and CDR2 from the germline V gene are WSHSY and SAAADI. This CDR3 has 11 amino acids. V shed 11 bases, J shed 3 bases, and the junction held 3 bases outside the gene matches. In nucleotides, the CDR3 is TGCGCCGGCGGACAGGGCTACGAGCAGTACTCC. Translation gives CAGGQGYEQYS.

In this sample, this clonotype turned up a few times. The CDR3 sequence: CASSFLGQMNTEAFF. DNA of the CDR3: TGTGCCAGCAGTTTTCTTGGACAGATGAACACTGAAGCTTTCTTT. The chain joins TRBV6-5 to TRBJ1-1; TRBD1 might be the D (6 bases). V was cut by 4 bases and J by 0 bases, with 12 bases left in between. Germline CDR1 and CDR2: MNHEY and SVGAGI. The CDR3 totals 15 residues.

The chain is built from TRBV4-1 and TRBJ2-5; D gene unclear. TRBJ2-1 explains the end of the DNA better; the J call may be wrong. This CDR3 has 14 amino acids. Germline V CDR1 and CDR2: MGHRA, YSYEKL. The CDR3 region has the DNA TGCGCCAGCAGCCAAGACTGGGGAAACAATGAGCAGTTCTTC. Protein product: CASSQDWGNNEQFF.

This clonotype was detected a few times. The CDR3 coding sequence is TGCAGTGCTAGAGACAGGGGTTTTGATCCGTGGCAGAACATTCAGTACTTC. Its protein product is CSARDRGFDPWQNIQYF. The genes are TRBV20-1 and TRBJ2-4, with D possibly being TRBD1 (6 bases). CDR1 and CDR2 (germline): DFQATT, SNEGSKA (reference sequence). V was pared by 0 bases and J by 7 bases, with 22 bases between. The CDR3 totals 17 residues.

The chain couples TRBV2 to TRBJ2-7; D might be TRBD2 (6 bases). The CDR3 length is 14 residues. V shed 2 bases and J shed 8 bases, with 16 bases lying between them. The germline CDR1 and CDR2 sequences are SNHLY and FYNNEI. The CDR3 loop reads CASSERPDGTQQYF. The CDR3 nucleotides are TGTGCCAGCAGTGAACGGCCAGATGGGACTCAGCAGTACTTC.

Only a few counts were recorded for this clonotype. The rearrangement joins TRBV7-9 to TRBJ2-5, with 10 nucleotides matching TRBD2. The end of the DNA is better explained by TRBJ2-1, so the J call may be wrong. This CDR3 is built from 15 residues. Germline V lookup: CDR1 SEHNR, CDR2 FQNEAQ (reference sequence). CDR3 nucleotides: TGTGCCAGCAGCTTTTCAGCGGGGGGGCCCAATGAGCAGTTCTTC. It is translated as CASSFSAGGPNEQFF.

This clonotype has a handful of counts. The gene calls are TRBV5-1 and TRBJ2-2; weak D call: TRBD1 (5 bases). In germline, CDR1 is SGHRS, CDR2 YFSETQ. Trimming stripped 4 bases from V and 2 bases from J, with 15 bases between. CDR3 length: 16 amino acids. The CDR3 coding sequence is TGCGCCAGCAGCCCCCCAAGGGGCCCTAACACCGGGGAGCTGTTTTTT. Encoded protein: CASSPPRGPNTGELFF. The full variable domain, its missing parts supplied by reference TRBV5-1 and TRBJ2-2, is KAGVTQTPRYLIKTRGQQVTLSCSPISGHRSVSWYQQTPGQGLQFLFEYFSETQRNKGNFPGRFSGRQFSNSRSEMNVSTLELGDSALYLCASSPPRGPNTGELFFGEGSRLTVL.

The genes are TRBV7-2 and TRBJ2-1; tentatively, D is TRBD1 (6 bases). The CDR3 runs to 16 residues. V lost 0 bases and J 3 bases, leaving 12 bases between the germline ends. Germline V gene sequence: CDR1 SGHTA, CDR2 FQGNSA. CDR3: CASSLAYRDIYNEQFF. The CDR3 DNA reads as TGTGCCAGCAGCTTAGCTTACCGGGACATCTACAATGAGCAGTTCTTC. Together with reference TRBV7-2 and TRBJ2-1, the CDR3 gives the full variable domain: GAGVSQSPSNKVTEKGKDVELRCDPISGHTALYWYRQSLGQGLEFLIYFQGNSAPDKSGLPSDRFSAERTGGSVSTLTIQRTQQEDSAVYLCASSLAYRDIYNEQFFGPGTRLTVL.

The V call is TRBV29-1, the J call TRBJ1-2; weak D call: TRBD1 (5 bases). Germline V gene lookup returns CDR1 SQVTM and CDR2 ANQGSEA. The V and J ends lost 6 bases and 6 bases respectively, with 8 bases between them. This CDR3 has 10 amino acids. CDR3 sequence (DNA): TGCAGCGTCCCGGGGGATGGCTACACCTTC. Its protein product is CSVPGDGYTF.